This passage covers 9 T cell receptor beta chains from one sample sequenced in a study of somatic mutations in cytotoxic T cells in rheumatoid arthritis. Assay used: immunoSEQ multiplex PCR; TCRdb lists only in-frame clones, some missing. Of around 6,800 clones in the sample, about 79% are singletons; the top ten hold around 15%. Sequencing was carried out using CD8+ T cells sorted from blood. These receptor sequences come from an adult with rheumatoid arthritis.

V is TRBV6-5 and J is TRBJ1-3; no reliable D call. V was trimmed by 5 bases and J by 6 bases, leaving 17 bases between them. The germline V gene encodes CDR1 MNHEY and CDR2 SVGAGI. This CDR3 is built from 15 residues. CDR3: CASSKMREVENTIYF. The CDR3 region has the DNA TGTGCCAGCAGTAAGATGCGGGAGGTGGAAAACACCATATATTTT.

The rearrangement joins TRBV6-4 to TRBJ1-1, with D possibly TRBD1 on 5 matching bases. Germline lookup yields CDR1 MRHNA and CDR2 SNTAGT. The V and J ends lost 7 bases and 3 bases respectively, with 18 bases between them. The CDR3 runs to 15 residues. CDR3 protein: CASKQDTGSYTEAFF. CDR3 bases: TGTGCCAGCAAACAAGACACAGGAAGTTACACTGAAGCTTTCTTT.

The gene calls are TRBV7-9 and TRBJ1-6; D unclear. The CDR3 sequence is 15 residues long. Germline V CDR1 and CDR2: SEHNR, FQNEAQ (reference sequence). Between the trimmed V and J ends, which lost 4 bases and 8 bases, there was a span of 15 bases. The CDR3 DNA reads TGTGCCAGCAGCTCCCCAGCAACAAGTTATTCACCCCTCCACTTT. Its translation is CASSSPATSYSPLHF.

The genes are TRBV5-6 and TRBJ1-2; D is uncertain. Germline V gene lookup returns CDR1 SGHDT and CDR2 YYEEEE. The V and J ends lost 6 bases and 2 bases respectively, with 20 bases between them. The CDR3 runs to 16 residues. The DNA for the CDR3 is TGTGCCAGCACCGAATCGGGTTGGGAAGCAAACTATGGCTACACCTTC. It encodes CASTESGWEANYGYTF.

The J gene is TRBJ1-5, the V gene TRBV28; possibly TRBD1 for D (5 bases). Trimming shortened V by 3 bases and J by 5 bases, and 17 bases separated the two germline ends. This CDR3 region has 16 residues. CDR1 is MDHEN and CDR2 is SYDVKM in the germline V gene. CDR3 sequence: CASSLWQGLSDQPQHF. The CDR3 DNA follows: TGTGCCAGCAGTTTGTGGCAGGGTTTATCTGATCAGCCCCAGCATTTT.

CDR3 residues: CSVAGGRVTEAFF. In nucleotides, the CDR3 is TGCAGCGTTGCTGGGGGAAGAGTGACTGAAGCTTTCTTT. This chain links TRBV29-1 with TRBJ1-1; D perhaps matches TRBD1 (5 bases). The CDR3 sequence is 13 residues long. The V end was cut by 4 bases, the J end by 5 bases, with 14 bases between. The germline V gene has CDR1 SQVTM and CDR2 ANQGSEA. Drawing the rest from reference TRBV29-1 and TRBJ1-1, the complete variable domain is SAVISQKPSRDICQRGTSLTIQCQVDSQVTMMFWYRQQPGQSLTLIATANQGSEATYESGFVIDKFPISRPNLTFSTLTVSNMSPEDSSIYLCSVAGGRVTEAFFGQGTRLTVV.

This clone turned up a few times. V gene TRBV28 combines with J gene TRBJ1-1; D may be TRBD1 (5 bases). CDR1 and CDR2 (germline): MDHEN, SYDVKM. The CDR3 sequence is 14 residues long. V was shortened by 2 bases and J by 7 bases, with 14 bases between the two germline ends. The CDR3 reads CASSLRRRGFEAFF. The CDR3 nucleotides are TGTGCCAGCAGTTTAAGGAGGAGGGGTTTTGAAGCTTTCTTT.

This chain joins TRBV4-1 and TRBJ2-5; no reliable D call. V was cut by 4 bases and J by 5 bases, with 5 bases left in between. Germline loops: CDR1 MGHRA, CDR2 YSYEKL. The CDR3 runs 11 residues. The CDR3 coding sequence is TGCGCCAGCAGCCTTGGGGAGACCCAGTACTTC. Residues: CASSLGETQYF.

This clone appeared once. The genes are TRBV28 and TRBJ2-1; 9 nucleotides line up with TRBD1. Germline values: CDR1 MDHEN, CDR2 SYDVKM. Trimming took 7 bases from V and 6 from J; bases not matched to a gene: 1. This CDR3 spans 12 amino acids. The CDR3 region has the DNA TGTGCCAGCATGGGACAGGGCAATGAGCAGTTCTTC. Protein sequence: CASMGQGNEQFF.